The 9 T cell receptor delta chains presented below share a single source sample, sequenced in a study of γδ T cells in repeated Plasmodium falciparum infection. TCRdb ran CATT on the multiplex PCR reads. The data show 90,000 to 95,000 delta-chain clones, approximately 0.96% seen once. Bulk repertoires came from Vgamma9/Vdelta2+ or Vdelta2-negative gammadelta T cells flow-sorted from PBMC. Specimen: gamma-delta T cells from blood. The receptors originated from a pool of human donors (malaria-infected and uninfected, not separated).

This clone occurred a few times. A far larger clone is a single base away, which makes a read error likely. At the DNA level, this CDR3 is encoded by other sequences in the same sample as well. V usage is TRDV1 and J usage is TRDJ2; 8 bases fit TRDD3. Germline-derived CDR1 and CDR2 are TSWWSYY and QGS. The ends lost 3 bases at V and 3 bases at J; junction bases unmatched: 12. This CDR3 region has 18 residues. The CDR3 nucleotides read TGTGCTCTTGGGGAGCGGGCTAACGTACTGGGGGTGACAGCACAACTCTTCTTT. This sequence encodes CALGERANVLGVTAQLFF.

Remarks on this clone: TCRdb has a much larger clone's protein, which differs at residue 5 from the translation of this DNA, likely because of a read error; what is shown is the protein translated from the DNA. This sequence joins TRDV2 and TRDJ1; 13 bases align to TRDD3. No J gene was available from TCRdb, and it was assigned here by a germline match of the DNA. V lost 3 bases, J lost 1 base, and 16 bases stayed unmatched. Germline CDR1 GEAIGNYY, CDR2 EKD. The CDR3 sequence is 20 residues long. CDR3 DNA: TGTGCCTGTGACTCCGAGGGGTCCAGGAACTGGGGGATACGCACCGATAAACTCATCTTT. This encodes CACDSEGSRNWGIRTDKLIF.

This clone was counted a few times. TCRdb attributes to this sequence the protein of a much larger clone, which differs from the DNA translation at residue 4; a read error is likely, and the protein displayed is translated from the DNA. The rearrangement uses TRDV1 and TRDJ1; perhaps TRDD2 as D (6 bases). The V gene lost 8 bases and the J gene lost 9 bases, with 28 bases spanning the gap. The length of the CDR3 is 16 residues. Looked up from germline, CDR1 is TSWWSYY and CDR2 is QGS. The CDR3 reads CALWTPTGQGAVELIF. CDR3 bases: TGTGCTCTTTGGACTCCTACCGGCCAAGGAGCCGTTGAACTCATCTTT.

This clone was recorded many times. TCRdb's entry gives the protein of a much larger clone, which mismatches this DNA's translation at residue 14, likely from a read error; the protein reported here is translated from the DNA. This chain uses TRDV2 with TRDJ2; no definite D call. The CDR3 spans 16 residues. Germline V gene lookup returns CDR1 GEAIGNYY and CDR2 EKD. The CDR3 reads CACDTVYGRGTAQPFF. As DNA, the CDR3 is TGTGCCTGTGACACCGTATATGGGAGAGGGACAGCACAACCCTTCTTT.

For this clone: The protein TCRdb lists belongs to a much larger clone and differs from this DNA's translation at residue 16, which points to a read error; the protein shown is made from the DNA. CDR3 sequence (DNA): TGTGCTCTTGGGGAATCAAATAAACTGGGGGATACGTCCGATAAACCCATCTTT. This translates into CALGESNKLGDTSDKPIF. The V gene call is TRDV1, and the J gene call is absent; TRDD3 reflects the table's D call only, with no check against the DNA. CDR3 length: 18 residues. Germline loops: CDR1 TSWWSYY, CDR2 QGS.

Worth noting for this clone: The amino acid sequence in TCRdb belongs to a much larger clone and departs from this DNA's translation at residue 9, likely a sequencing read error; the sequence shown is translated from the DNA. The chain is built from TRDV2 and TRDJ1; 9 bases line up with TRDD3. TCRdb lists no J gene, so it was determined here by aligning the DNA to germline. Germline-derived CDR1 and CDR2 are GEAIGNYY and EKD. Trimming took 0 bases from V and 2 from J; bases not matched to a gene: 12. The CDR3 covers 18 residues. The CDR3 coding sequence is TGTGCCTGTGACACCCTAACCGTAATGGGGGATAGAACCGATAAACTCATCTTT. This translates into CACDTLTVMGDRTDKLIF.

This clone was detected many times. V is TRDV1 and J is TRDJ1; TRDD3 aligns across 13 bases. This CDR3 region has 18 residues. V dropped 3 bases and J dropped 10; count of bases not matched to a gene: 17. Germline loops: CDR1 TSWWSYY, CDR2 QGS. The CDR3 DNA sequence: TGTGCTCTTGGGGATCCATCTACTCTGTACTGGGGGATACGTATACTCATCTTT. This codes for CALGDPSTLYWGIRILIF.

This clone occurred a few times. TCRdb's listed protein matches a much larger clone and diverges from this DNA's translation at residues 3 and 4, likely through a read error; the protein shown comes from the DNA. The chain joins TRDV2 to TRDJ1, with TRDD3 matching 13 bases. Looked up from germline, CDR1 is GEAIGNYY and CDR2 is EKD. The CDR3 extends over 16 amino acids. V lost 7 bases to trimming and J lost 3 bases; unmatched junction nucleotides: 10. The CDR3 DNA reads as TGTGCCTGGGGCACCGTTACTGGGGGATACGCCGATAAACTCATCTTT. This sequence encodes CAWGTVTGGYADKLIF.

Turning to this clone: With a far larger clone one base away, a read error is the likely cause. This CDR3 is also generated by other DNA sequences in the sample. This chain joins TRDV1 and TRDJ1; the D gene is possibly TRDD3 (5 bases). Because TCRdb records no J gene, it was assigned here through a match of the DNA to germline. From germline, CDR1 is TSWWSYY and CDR2 QGS. The CDR3 length is 20 residues. Here the CDR3 reads CALGEPHLFISHAYTDKLIF. CDR3 in DNA: TGCGCTCTTGGGGAACCCCACCTATTTATCTCGCATGCGTACACCGATAAACTCATCTTT.